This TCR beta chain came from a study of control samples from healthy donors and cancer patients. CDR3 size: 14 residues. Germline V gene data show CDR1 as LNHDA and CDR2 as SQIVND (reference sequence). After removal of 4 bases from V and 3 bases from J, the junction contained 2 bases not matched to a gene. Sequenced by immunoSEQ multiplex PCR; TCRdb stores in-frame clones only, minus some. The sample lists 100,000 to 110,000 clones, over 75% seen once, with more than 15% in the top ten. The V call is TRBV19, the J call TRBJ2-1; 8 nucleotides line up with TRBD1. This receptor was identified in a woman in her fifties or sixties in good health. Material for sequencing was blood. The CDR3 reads CASSKQGVYNEQFF. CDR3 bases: TGTGCCAGTAGTAAACAGGGGGTCTACAATGAGCAGTTCTTC.